The present entry profiles one T cell receptor (beta chain) with its context. This sample stems from a study of blood T cell repertoires in COVID-19. As for the study in general: COVID-19 samples from acute and convalescent phases originated in the United States, Italy and Spain.

The protocol was immunoSEQ multiplex PCR, while the TCRdb copy is restricted to in-frame clones and leaves out a portion. The sample holds over 150,000 clones; 75% to 90% are singletons and the top ten take less than 3%. Germline CDR1 is SGHRS and CDR2 is YFSETQ. Trimming cost V 0 bases and J 2 bases, with 9 bases left between them. CDR3 length: 14 amino acids. What was sequenced was peripheral blood. The TCR sequence derives from a woman in her sixties or seventies with acute or convalescent COVID-19. The J gene is TRBJ2-7, the V gene TRBV5-1; D is possibly TRBD1 (5 bases). The CDR3 reads CASSLAPGPYEQYF. CDR3 coding DNA: TGCGCCAGCAGCTTGGCACCAGGGCCCTACGAGCAGTACTTC.